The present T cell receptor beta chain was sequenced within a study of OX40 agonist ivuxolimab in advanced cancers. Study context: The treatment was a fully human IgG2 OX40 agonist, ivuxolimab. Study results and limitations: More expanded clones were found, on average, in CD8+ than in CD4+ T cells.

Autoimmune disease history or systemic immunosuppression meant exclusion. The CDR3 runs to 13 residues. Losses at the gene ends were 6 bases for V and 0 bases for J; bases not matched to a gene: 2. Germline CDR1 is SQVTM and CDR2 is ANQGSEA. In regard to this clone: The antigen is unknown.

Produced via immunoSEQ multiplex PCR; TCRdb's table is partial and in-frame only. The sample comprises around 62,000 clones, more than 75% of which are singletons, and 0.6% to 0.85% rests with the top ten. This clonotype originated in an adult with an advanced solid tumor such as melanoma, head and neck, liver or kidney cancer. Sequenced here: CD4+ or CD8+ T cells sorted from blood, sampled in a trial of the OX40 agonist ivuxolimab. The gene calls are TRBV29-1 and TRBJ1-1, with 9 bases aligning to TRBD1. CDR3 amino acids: CSVDRGMNTEAFF. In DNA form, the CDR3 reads TGCAGCGTAGACAGGGGGATGAACACTGAAGCTTTCTTT.